This passage covers 5 T cell receptor beta chains from one sample sequenced in a study of Graves' ophthalmopathy and Graves' hyperthyroidism. RNA transcripts were the template, and TCR beta CDR3 regions were amplified from them. In the first round, RT-PCR was carried out with HTBI primers, and a multiplex PCR formed the second round. TCRdb re-called the multiplex PCR reads with MiXCR, one entry per CDR3 protein. The sample carries some 360,000 distinct CDR3 sequences, about 17% recorded once. Sequenced input: peripheral blood. These receptors all come from an adult woman with stable Graves' hyperthyroidism.

This clonotype was seen at least ten times. V and J are TRBV13 and TRBJ1-2; D is unclear. Per the germline V gene, CDR1 is PRHDT and CDR2 is FYEKMQ (reference sequence). Between the trimmed V and J ends, which lost 5 bases and 6 bases, there was a span of 25 bases. The length of the CDR3 is 17 residues. Here the CDR3 reads CASSPSTHFPPHNGYTF. The CDR3 nucleotides are TGTGCCAGCAGCCCTTCGACCCACTTTCCCCCCCATAATGGCTACACCTTC.

Concerning this clonotype: Given a much more abundant clone one base away, this may be a read error. The chain recombines TRBV19 with TRBJ2-5, with D tentatively TRBD1 (5 bases). The CDR3 spans 13 residues. CDR1 is LNHDA, CDR2 SQIVND, per germline (reference sequence). CDR3 nucleotide sequence: TGTGCCAGTAGTAAAGAGACAGAAGAGACCAAGTACTTC. This gives the protein CASSKETEETKYF. The full variable domain, rest sourced from reference TRBV19 and TRBJ2-5, is DGGITQSPKYLFRKEGQNVTLSCEQNLNHDAMYWYRQDPGQGLRLIYYSQIVNDFQKGDIAEGYSVSREKKESFPLTVTSAQKNPTAFYLCASSKETEETKYFGPGTRLLVL.

The table lists this clonotype with many counts. V and J are TRBV29-1 and TRBJ2-5, with 9 positions matching TRBD1. With V trimmed by 8 bases and J by 3 bases, 4 bases remained unmatched. Looked up from germline, CDR1 is SQVTM and CDR2 is ANQGSEA. CDR3 length equals 12 residues. The CDR3 loop reads CSRRTGEETQYF. Written as DNA, the CDR3 is TGCAGCCGACGGACAGGGGAAGAGACCCAGTACTTC.

The V and J genes are TRBV6-5 and TRBJ1-6; D possibly corresponds to TRBD1 (5 bases). V lost 0 bases and J lost 5, with 11 bases in between. Germline V gene data show CDR1 as MNHEY and CDR2 as SVGAGI. The CDR3 has 16 residues. The CDR3 DNA follows: TGTGCCAGCAGTTACTCGGGACTTGGGCATAATTCACCCCTCCACTTT. This gives the protein CASSYSGLGHNSPLHF.

In its sample, this clonotype was seen a few times. V is TRBV29-1 and J is TRBJ2-7; 9 positions match TRBD1. This CDR3 is 13 amino acids long. After removal of 5 bases from V and 3 bases from J, the junction contained 5 bases not matched to a gene. Germline CDR1 and CDR2: SQVTM and ANQGSEA. The CDR3 sequence is CSVLGTGNYEQYF. CDR3 bases: TGCAGCGTTTTAGGGACAGGGAACTACGAGCAGTACTTC.